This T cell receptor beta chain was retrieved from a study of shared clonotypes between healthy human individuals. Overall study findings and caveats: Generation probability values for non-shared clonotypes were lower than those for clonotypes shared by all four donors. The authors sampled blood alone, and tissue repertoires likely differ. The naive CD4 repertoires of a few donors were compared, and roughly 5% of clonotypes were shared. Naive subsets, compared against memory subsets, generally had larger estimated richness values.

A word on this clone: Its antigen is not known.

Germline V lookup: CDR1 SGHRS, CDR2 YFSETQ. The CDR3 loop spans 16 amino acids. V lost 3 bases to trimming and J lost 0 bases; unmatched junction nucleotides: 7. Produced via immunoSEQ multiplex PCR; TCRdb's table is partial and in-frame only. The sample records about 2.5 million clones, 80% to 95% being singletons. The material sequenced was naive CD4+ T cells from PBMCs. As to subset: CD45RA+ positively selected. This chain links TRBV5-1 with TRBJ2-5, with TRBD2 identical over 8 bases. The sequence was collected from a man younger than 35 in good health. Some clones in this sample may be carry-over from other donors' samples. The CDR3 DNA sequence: TGCGCCAGCAGCTCGGGGGGGACACAGTACCAAGAGACCCAGTACTTC. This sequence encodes CASSSGGTQYQETQYF.